This passage covers 18 T cell receptor beta chains from one sample sequenced in a study of T-cell memory formation after mild COVID-19. Using its own MiXCR run on the 5' RACE reads, TCRdb lists one record per CDR3 protein. The table includes more than 150,000 distinct CDR3 sequences, under 20% detected once. The material sequenced was PBMCs or a T cell subset sorted from them (not recorded which). The receptors here all came from a young man who had mild COVID-19 (a few samples of this study predate the infection). Cell type and time point are not known.

This clonotype was seen only a few times. This chain connects TRBV20-1 to TRBJ2-5; TRBD2 is a possible D gene (7 bases). The CDR3 is made up of 15 amino acids. Germline V gene lookup returns CDR1 DFQATT and CDR2 SNEGSKA (reference sequence). Deletions cut 3 bases from V and 0 bases from J, with 14 bases between. CDR3 nucleotides: TGCAGTGCTAGCAGTAAGGGGGGGTACCAAGAGACCCAGTACTTC. Protein: CSASSKGGYQETQYF.

The chain is built from TRBV20-1 and TRBJ1-6; the D gene is possibly TRBD1 (5 bases). The CDR3 contains 16 residues. Germline CDR1 and CDR2: DFQATT and SNEGSKA (reference sequence). Trimming pared 5 bases from V and 2 bases from J, leaving 16 bases between. The CDR3 reads CSAVRGSGPYNSPLHF. The CDR3 DNA follows: TGCAGTGCTGTAAGGGGTTCTGGTCCCTATAATTCACCCCTCCACTTT.

This clonotype was recorded a few times. The chain is built from TRBV6-5 and TRBJ1-2; D perhaps matches TRBD1 (5 bases). Deletions cut 5 bases from V and 4 bases from J, with 14 bases between. The germline V gene has CDR1 MNHEY and CDR2 SVGAGI. CDR3 size: 14 residues. The CDR3 reads CASSRQLSSYGYTF. CDR3 bases: TGTGCCAGCAGTAGACAGCTTAGTAGCTATGGCTACACCTTC.

The chain carries TRBV1 and TRBJ2-7; no check of the table's D call, TRBD1, against the DNA was made. TRBV1 constitutes a pseudogene. This CDR3 region has 15 residues. CDR3 residues: CTSSPHPGFTYEQYV. The CDR3 nucleotides read TGCACCAGCAGCCCTCATCCGGGTTTCACTTACGAGCAGTACGTC.

V is TRBV2 and J is TRBJ2-1; D unresolved. The CDR3 length is 15 residues. V was cut by 6 bases and J by 0 bases, with 12 bases left in between. CDR1 is SNHLY and CDR2 is FYNNEI in the germline V gene. CDR3 sequence: CASRPRTGSYNEQFF. The CDR3 DNA follows: TGTGCCAGCAGACCACGGACCGGCTCCTACAATGAGCAGTTCTTC.

The gene calls are TRBV29-1 and TRBJ2-5; weak D call: TRBD2 (6 bases). The CDR3 consists of 13 residues. The germline CDR1 and CDR2 sequences are SQVTM and ANQGSEA. The V end was cut by 3 bases, the J end by 5 bases, with 13 bases between. The CDR3 spells CSVDTSQGETQYF. CDR3 nucleotides: TGCAGCGTTGACACTAGCCAGGGTGAGACCCAGTACTTC.

This clonotype has just a few counts. The chain employs TRBV5-1 and TRBJ2-7, with 9 bases aligning to TRBD1. The CDR3 has 14 residues. The V gene end was trimmed by 3 bases and the J gene end by 5 bases; junction bases not matched to a gene: 6. Germline V gene sequence: CDR1 SGHRS, CDR2 YFSETQ. The CDR3 here is CASSWGTGRDEQYF. The CDR3, as DNA: TGCGCCAGCAGCTGGGGGACAGGGCGGGACGAGCAGTACTTC.

In this sample, this clonotype turned up a few times. The gene calls are TRBV5-1 and TRBJ1-1; TRBD1 is a possible D gene (6 bases). CDR1 SGHRS and CDR2 YFSETQ come from the germline V gene. The length of the CDR3 is 14 residues. With 1 base removed from V and 3 bases from J, the gap between germline ends came to 10 bases. In DNA form, the CDR3 reads TGCGCCAGCAGCTTGAGGACAGTCCACACTGAAGCTTTCTTT. Its translation: CASSLRTVHTEAFF.

The chain employs TRBV5-1 and TRBJ2-3, with 9 bases fitting TRBD1. CDR1 and CDR2 from the germline V gene are SGHRS and YFSETQ. The CDR3 length is 15 residues. J lost 2 bases, V lost 6 bases, and 7 bases had no gene match. CDR3 amino acids: CASTRTGEVTDTQYF. CDR3 nucleotides: TGCGCCAGCACCCGGACAGGGGAGGTCACAGATACGCAGTATTTT. The entire variable domain, with the rest obtained from reference TRBV5-1 and TRBJ2-3, is as follows: KAGVTQTPRYLIKTRGQQVTLSCSPISGHRSVSWYQQTPGQGLQFLFEYFSETQRNKGNFPGRFSGRQFSNSRSEMNVSTLELGDSALYLCASTRTGEVTDTQYFGPGTRLTVL.

This rearrangement joins TRBV7-9 to TRBJ1-2; D possibly corresponds to TRBD1 (5 bases). This CDR3 contains 15 residues. Trimming removed 7 bases at V and 1 base at J, with 16 bases between. CDR1 SEHNR and CDR2 FQNEAQ come from the germline V gene (reference sequence). The CDR3 sequence is CASTPGGADNYGYTF. For the CDR3, the DNA is TGTGCCAGCACCCCCGGAGGGGCGGATAACTATGGCTACACCTTC.

The genes are TRBV7-9 and TRBJ2-7; D not certain. Germline CDR1 is SEHNR and CDR2 is FQNEAQ (reference sequence). V shed 5 bases and J shed 3 bases, with 17 bases lying between them. The CDR3 contains 15 residues. The DNA of the CDR3 is TGTGCCAGCAGCCCCGGCGGCGCCGTACTCTACGAGCAGTACGTC. Encoded protein: CASSPGGAVLYEQYV.

This clonotype was seen a few times. The chain carries TRBV28 and TRBJ2-1, with 14 bases lining up with TRBD2. The junction had 4 bases not matched to a gene; V was cut back by 3 bases and J by 3 bases. The germline CDR1 and CDR2 sequences are MDHEN and SYDVKM. CDR3 length: 17 residues. The DNA for the CDR3 is TGTGCCAGCAGTTTGCCCGGACTAGCGGGGGGCTACAATGAGCAGTTCTTC. Its translation: CASSLPGLAGGYNEQFF.

This chain connects TRBV6-5 to TRBJ1-4; D perhaps matches TRBD1 (6 bases). The CDR3 loop spans 14 amino acids. Germline CDR1 is MNHEY and CDR2 is SVGAGI. V lost 5 bases and J 7 bases, leaving 14 bases between the germline ends. CDR3 sequence: CASSLSGRGEKLFF. The CDR3 DNA reads TGTGCCAGCAGTCTAAGCGGCAGGGGTGAAAAACTGTTTTTT.

This clonotype occurred a few times. V is TRBV5-1 and J is TRBJ1-1, with D tentatively TRBD1 (5 bases). V shed 0 bases and J shed 0 bases, with 15 bases lying between them. CDR1 is SGHRS and CDR2 is YFSETQ in the germline V gene. The CDR3 is 17 amino acids. The CDR3 is CASSLDYGAGMNTEAFF. In DNA form, the CDR3 reads TGCGCCAGCAGCTTGGACTACGGGGCAGGGATGAACACTGAAGCTTTCTTT.

The rearrangement joins TRBV7-2 to TRBJ1-4; D is unclear. Trimming cost V 5 bases and J 8 bases, with 21 bases left between them. The CDR3 sequence is 16 residues long. Germline CDR1 and CDR2: SGHTA and FQGNSA. The CDR3 region has the DNA TGTGCCAGCAGCGGGAAACCACCAGAAACCCGCGAAAAACTGTTTTTT. Translating it yields CASSGKPPETREKLFF.

The CDR3 reads CASSYGQGARASTDTQYF. The CDR3 DNA is TGCGCCAGCAGCTACGGACAGGGGGCCCGTGCTAGCACAGATACGCAGTATTTT. J is TRBJ2-3 and V is TRBV5-1; 11 bases fit TRBD1. Germline loops: CDR1 SGHRS, CDR2 YFSETQ. The CDR3 extends over 18 amino acids. The trim removed 3 bases at V and 0 bases at J, leaving 9 bases unmatched. Based on the CDR3 plus reference TRBV5-1 and TRBJ2-3, the full variable domain is KAGVTQTPRYLIKTRGQQVTLSCSPISGHRSVSWYQQTPGQGLQFLFEYFSETQRNKGNFPGRFSGRQFSNSRSEMNVSTLELGDSALYLCASSYGQGARASTDTQYFGPGTRLTVL.

This clonotype came up a few times. The chain has TRBV20-1 and TRBJ1-2; 7 nucleotides align to TRBD1. The CDR3 has 15 amino acids. V was pared by 0 bases and J by 8 bases, with 12 bases of the junction left unmatched. Germline CDR1 reads DFQATT; CDR2 reads SNEGSKA (reference sequence). As DNA, the CDR3 is TGCAGTGCTAGAGATCCCCCGACAGGGCCGGAGGGCTACACCTTC. It codes for CSARDPPTGPEGYTF.

On this clonotype: At one boundary the junction diverges from the germline segment, which might be a read error. The CDR3 sequence: CGSSLLTGETYEQYF. The CDR3 nucleotides read TGCGGCAGCAGCCTACTGACAGGGGAAACCTACGAGCAGTACTTC. J is TRBJ2-7 and V is TRBV5-1; 8 bases line up with TRBD1. The CDR3 covers 15 residues. Germline V gene sequence: CDR1 SGHRS, CDR2 YFSETQ.